Below, 25 T cell receptor beta chains from the same sample are listed, as sequenced in a study of shared clonotypes between healthy human individuals. Clones were sequenced by immunoSEQ multiplex PCR, and TCRdb holds only the in-frame ones, with some missing. Of more than 2 million clones listed, 85% to 95% are singletons. Input material: naive CD4+ T cells sorted from blood. Subset specified: CD45RA+ positively selected. The receptors derive from a man aged 18 to 29 in good health.

Turning to this clone: Other DNA sequences within the sample encode an identical CDR3. The chain recombines TRBV30 with TRBJ1-2; no reliable D call. V was trimmed by 0 bases and J by 5 bases, leaving 7 bases between them. Germline V gene lookup returns CDR1 GTSNPN and CDR2 SVGIG (reference sequence). CDR3 length: 12 residues. The CDR3 here is CAWSVRGYGYTF. The CDR3 region has the DNA TGTGCCTGGAGTGTGAGAGGTTATGGCTACACCTTC.

The chain couples TRBV6-5 to TRBJ2-5; 9 bases line up with TRBD2. Germline V gene lookup returns CDR1 MNHEY and CDR2 SVGAGI. The V gene end was trimmed by 4 bases and the J gene end by 2 bases; junction bases not matched to a gene: 5. This CDR3 comprises 15 residues. The CDR3 protein is CASSFTSGRQETQYF. The CDR3 nucleotides are TGTGCCAGCAGTTTTACTAGCGGGCGACAAGAGACCCAGTACTTC.

CDR3 coding DNA: TGCAGCGTTGGAGTCGGGACTGGCTACGAGCAGTACTTC. Protein product: CSVGVGTGYEQYF. The chain employs TRBV29-1 and TRBJ2-7; TRBD2 might be the D (6 bases). The V and J ends lost 4 bases and 3 bases respectively, with 13 bases between them. This CDR3 contains 13 residues. Germline V CDR1 and CDR2: SQVTM, ANQGSEA.

V and J are TRBV7-2 and TRBJ2-3; D unclear. This CDR3 region has 11 residues. The germline V gene has CDR1 SGHTA and CDR2 FQGNSA. V was clipped by 10 bases and J by 5 bases, with 10 bases between them. The DNA for the CDR3 is TGTGCCATCGTCGGTGGAGATACGCAGTATTTT. Amino acid sequence: CAIVGGDTQYF.

This clone occurred once. This sequence joins TRBV5-1 and TRBJ1-4; 8 bases are shared with TRBD1. V shed 4 bases, J shed 7 bases, and the junction held 9 bases outside the gene matches. Germline CDR1 reads SGHRS; CDR2 reads YFSETQ. CDR3 length: 15 residues. CDR3 in DNA: TGCGCCAGCAGCCCAGCTGGACAGGGAAGTGAAAAACTGTTTTTT. Its protein is CASSPAGQGSEKLFF. Based on the CDR3 plus reference TRBV5-1 and TRBJ1-4, the full variable domain is KAGVTQTPRYLIKTRGQQVTLSCSPISGHRSVSWYQQTPGQGLQFLFEYFSETQRNKGNFPGRFSGRQFSNSRSEMNVSTLELGDSALYLCASSPAGQGSEKLFFGSGTQLSVL.

This clone was picked up one time. CDR3 sequence reads: CASSSGLEHQETQYF. The CDR3 region has the DNA TGTGCCAGCAGTTCGGGACTAGAACACCAAGAGACCCAGTACTTC. The chain joins TRBV5-4 to TRBJ2-5, with 8 nucleotides matching TRBD2. The CDR3 is 15 amino acids. The V segment lost 5 bases and the J segment 0 bases; nucleotides outside the gene matches: 6. Per germline, CDR1 SGHNT and CDR2 YYREEE (reference sequence).

This chain joins TRBV19 and TRBJ2-3, with D perhaps given as TRBD1 or TRBD2 (5 bases each). There are 17 residues in the CDR3. Trimming cost V 6 bases and J 1 base, with 20 bases left between them. From germline, CDR1 is LNHDA and CDR2 SQIVND (reference sequence). CDR3 bases: TGTGCCAGTAGCCTTGGGACGGAGCAAAGGGGCACAGATACGCAGTATTTT. Translated, it gives CASSLGTEQRGTDTQYF.

V gene TRBV7-3 combines with J gene TRBJ2-2; 7 positions agree with TRBD2. V was pared by 5 bases and J by 0 bases, with 6 bases of the junction left unmatched. Germline CDR1 reads SGHTA; CDR2 reads FQGTGA. The length of the CDR3 is 16 residues. CDR3 sequence (DNA): TGTGCCAGCAGCGCCAAGGCGGGAGCGAACACCGGGGAGCTGTTTTTT. Residues: CASSAKAGANTGELFF.

The CDR3 protein is CASSLLSDTQYF. DNA for the CDR3: TGTGCCAGCAGCTTACTGTCAGATACGCAGTATTTT. The chain is built from TRBV7-2 and TRBJ2-3; the D is unclear. Looked up from germline, CDR1 is SGHTA and CDR2 is FQGNSA. This CDR3 contains 12 residues. Trimming removed 2 bases from V and 4 bases from J, with 4 bases in between.

J is TRBJ2-4 and V is TRBV7-9; D unclear. V was shortened by 5 bases and J by 10 bases, with 9 bases between the two germline ends. The CDR3 has 11 amino acids. Germline CDR1 is SEHNR and CDR2 is FQNEAQ (reference sequence). CDR3: CASSVNQIQYF. CDR3 sequence (DNA): TGTGCCAGCAGCGTCAATCAGATTCAGTACTTC. The full variable domain, in which reference TRBV7-9 and TRBJ2-4 provide the parts outside the CDR3, is DTGVSQNPRHKITKRGQNVTFRCDPISEHNRLYWYRQTLGQGPEFLTYFQNEAQLEKSRLLSDRFSAERPKGSFSTLEIQRTEQGDSAMYLCASSVNQIQYFGAGTRLSVL.

The rearrangement joins TRBV19 to TRBJ2-1, with D uncertain. CDR3 length equals 12 residues. Germline values: CDR1 LNHDA, CDR2 SQIVND (reference sequence). V dropped 4 bases and J dropped 4 bases, with 5 bases sitting between them. This CDR3 reads CASSRAYNEQFF. Here the CDR3 DNA reads TGTGCCAGTAGTAGGGCGTACAATGAGCAGTTCTTC.

V usage is TRBV27 and J usage is TRBJ1-2, with 9 bases aligning to TRBD1. The CDR3 loop spans 16 amino acids. Germline V lookup: CDR1 MNHEY, CDR2 SMNVEV (reference sequence). J lost 4 bases, V lost 5 bases, and 11 bases had no gene match. The CDR3 loop reads CASSQGTGNPFYGYTF. The CDR3 DNA is TGTGCCAGCAGTCAAGGGACAGGGAACCCCTTCTATGGCTACACCTTC.

This chain links TRBV11-1 with TRBJ1-6; D remains unclear. The ends were cut back, 1 base at V and 14 bases at J, with 12 bases in the middle. The CDR3 covers 13 residues. In germline, CDR1 is SGHAT, CDR2 FQDESV (reference sequence). CDR3 sequence (DNA): TGTGCCAGCAGCTTAGGGAACCTCGGGTCCCTCCACTTT. Amino acids: CASSLGNLGSLHF.

The chain combines TRBV2 with TRBJ1-1; D perhaps matches TRBD1 (6 bases). The length of the CDR3 is 14 residues. V lost 4 bases and J lost 1, with 10 bases in between. Germline-derived CDR1 and CDR2 are SNHLY and FYNNEI. The CDR3: CASSGGQTNTEAFF. CDR3 DNA sequence: TGTGCCAGCAGTGGAGGACAGACGAACACTGAAGCTTTCTTT.

The chain couples TRBV5-4 to TRBJ2-7, with D possibly matching TRBD2 (6 bases). CDR1 and CDR2 from the germline V gene are SGHNT and YYREEE (reference sequence). V was trimmed by 7 bases and J by 0 bases, leaving 17 bases between them. The CDR3 runs to 15 residues. In DNA, the CDR3 is TGTGCCAGCTCCCTTGGGGGGATTCTCTCCTACGAGCAGTACTTC. Protein product: CASSLGGILSYEQYF.

The chain has TRBV7-2 and TRBJ2-3, with D perhaps TRBD2 (6 bases). V lost 3 bases, J lost 7 bases, and 14 bases lay in between. Per the germline V gene, CDR1 is SGHTA and CDR2 is FQGNSA. CDR3 length equals 14 residues. For the CDR3, the DNA is TGTGCCAGCAGCTTCCCGGGTCGGGAGAATACGCAGTATTTT. Translating gives CASSFPGRENTQYF.

The chain has TRBV4-3 and TRBJ2-5; no clear D. Germline values: CDR1 LGHNA, CDR2 YSLEER. The CDR3 length is 13 residues. V lost 0 bases to trimming and J lost 4 bases, with 6 bases between them. This CDR3 reads CASSQESGETQYF. In DNA, the CDR3 is TGCGCCAGCAGCCAAGAATCCGGAGAGACCCAGTACTTC.

This chain joins TRBV18 and TRBJ2-7; D possibly uses TRBD1 or TRBD2 (5 bases each). The V end lost 5 bases, the J end lost 3 bases, and 17 bases lay between the germline ends. The CDR3 runs to 15 residues. Per the germline V gene, CDR1 is KGHSH and CDR2 is LQKENI. The CDR3 is CASSELPGRNYEQYF. The DNA of the CDR3 is TGTGCCAGCTCAGAACTACCGGGACGGAACTACGAGCAGTACTTC.

The chain uses TRBV5-1 and TRBJ1-6; D not resolved. The CDR3 totals 13 residues. CDR1 is SGHRS, CDR2 YFSETQ, per germline. The V gene lost 0 bases and the J gene lost 8 bases, with 6 bases spanning the gap. The CDR3 nucleotides are TGCGCCAGCAGCTTGGACCAGGATTCACCCCTCCACTTT. It translates to CASSLDQDSPLHF.

This clone occurred once. The CDR3 loop is CASSSSGGPTGELFF. CDR3 in DNA: TGTGCCAGCAGCTCGAGCGGGGGCCCCACCGGGGAGCTGTTTTTT. V is TRBV5-4 and J is TRBJ2-2; TRBD2 matches 8 bases. V lost 3 bases and J lost 4; bases outside the gene matches: 5. CDR1 is SGHNT, CDR2 YYREEE, per germline (reference sequence). CDR3 size: 15 residues.

The chain carries TRBV18 and TRBJ1-5, with D possibly TRBD1 on 5 matching bases. CDR1 is KGHSH, CDR2 LQKENI, per germline. This CDR3 contains 15 residues. V lost 3 bases and J 5 bases, leaving 14 bases between the germline ends. The CDR3 here is CASSPRGQGDQPQHF. The CDR3, as DNA: TGTGCCAGCTCACCTAGGGGTCAGGGTGATCAGCCCCAGCATTTT.

The rearrangement links TRBV6-5 to TRBJ2-2; D possibly uses TRBD1 or TRBD2 (5 bases each). This CDR3 contains 14 residues. Germline CDR1 reads MNHEY; CDR2 reads SVGAGI. The V and J ends lost 8 bases and 6 bases respectively, with 16 bases between them. The CDR3 region is CASVRDLGSGELFF. The CDR3 DNA reads TGTGCCAGCGTAAGGGACCTTGGGTCCGGGGAGCTGTTTTTT.

The rearrangement uses TRBV5-1 and TRBJ1-5, with a possible D match to TRBD1 (6 bases). With 4 bases removed from V and 3 bases from J, the gap between germline ends came to 14 bases. This CDR3 has 15 amino acids. Germline V gene lookup returns CDR1 SGHRS and CDR2 YFSETQ. In DNA form, the CDR3 reads TGCGCCAGCAGCCCTGCGGGGGGCCACAATCAGCCCCAGCATTTT. It yields the protein CASSPAGGHNQPQHF.

V is TRBV4-2 and J is TRBJ2-3; D is unclear. Trimming pared 3 bases from V and 6 bases from J, leaving 7 bases between. The germline CDR1 and CDR2 sequences are LGHNA and YNFKEQ. The CDR3 has 12 residues. The CDR3 protein is CASSQEQDTQYF. The CDR3 DNA reads as TGTGCCAGCAGCCAGGAGCAGGATACGCAGTATTTT.

The chain carries TRBV12-5 and TRBJ1-5, with TRBD1 as a possible D gene (6 bases). The CDR3 spans 15 residues. The V gene lost 1 base and the J gene lost 2 bases, with 9 bases spanning the gap. Germline-derived CDR1 and CDR2 are LGHNT and FRNRAP. Here the CDR3 DNA reads TGTGCTAGTGGTTTGGGGGGACACGGCAATCAGCCCCAGCATTTT. Its translation is CASGLGGHGNQPQHF.